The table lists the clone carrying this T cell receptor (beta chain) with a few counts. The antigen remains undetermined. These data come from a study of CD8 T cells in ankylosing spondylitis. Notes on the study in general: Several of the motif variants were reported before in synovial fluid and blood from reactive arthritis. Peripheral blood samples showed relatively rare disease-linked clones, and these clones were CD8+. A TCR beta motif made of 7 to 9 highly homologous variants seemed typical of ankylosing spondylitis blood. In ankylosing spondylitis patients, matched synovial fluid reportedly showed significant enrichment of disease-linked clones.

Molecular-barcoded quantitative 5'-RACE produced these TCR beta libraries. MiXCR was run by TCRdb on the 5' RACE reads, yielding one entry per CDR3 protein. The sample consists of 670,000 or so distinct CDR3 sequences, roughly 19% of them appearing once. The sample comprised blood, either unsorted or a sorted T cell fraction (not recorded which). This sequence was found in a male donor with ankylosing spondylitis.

CDR3 nucleotide sequence: TGCGCCAGCAGCCTACATATCGGGGTTGCCACTGAAGCTTTCTTT. Translation gives CASSLHIGVATEAFF. The chain employs TRBV4-3 and TRBJ1-1; D gene uncertain. The CDR3 runs 15 residues. Trimming pared 4 bases from V and 4 bases from J, leaving 16 bases between. CDR1 and CDR2 from the germline V gene are LGHNA and YSLEER.